The 30 T cell receptor beta chains given below trace back to one sample, sequenced in a study of chemoradiotherapy in HPV16-positive cancers. Data came from immunoSEQ multiplex PCR; TCRdb stores just in-frame clones and leaves some out. The sample carries about 22,000 clones, approximately 90% recorded once. Sequencing was performed on blood, taken from a patient who underwent chemoradiotherapy. Receptors were obtained from a human donor with HPV-associated anogenital cancer.

The chain recombines TRBV6-7 with TRBJ2-7; 9 bases align to TRBD1. TRBV6-7 is annotated as an ORF whose role is uncertain. This CDR3 has 19 residues. V lost 2 bases, J lost 7 bases, and 21 bases stayed unmatched. The chain's CDR3 is CASSYAGIVGTGTTTEQYV. The CDR3 nucleotides are TGTGCCAGCAGTTACGCCGGTATAGTGGGGACAGGGACTACTACTGAGCAGTACGTC.

The chain recombines TRBV4-2 with TRBJ1-1, with D possibly TRBD1 on 6 matching bases. V dropped 0 bases and J dropped 10 bases, with 12 bases sitting between them. The CDR3 runs to 13 residues. Looked up from germline, CDR1 is LGHNA and CDR2 is YNFKEQ. The CDR3 is CASSQDEGEGAFF. In nucleotides, the CDR3 is TGTGCCAGCAGCCAAGATGAGGGGGAGGGAGCTTTCTTT.

This chain links TRBV30 with TRBJ1-2; D perhaps matches TRBD1 (5 bases). The length of the CDR3 is 15 residues. Deletions cut 1 base from V and 0 bases from J, with 12 bases between. The germline V gene has CDR1 GTSNPN and CDR2 SVGIG (reference sequence). The CDR3 loop reads CAWSAGTHSNYGYTF. The CDR3 nucleotides read TGTGCCTGGAGTGCGGGGACCCACTCTAACTATGGCTACACCTTC.

The chain uses TRBV2 and TRBJ1-2; 7 nucleotides match TRBD1. Germline V gives CDR1 SNHLY, CDR2 FYNNEI. The CDR3 consists of 15 residues. The V segment lost 5 bases and the J segment 0 bases; nucleotides outside the gene matches: 6. CDR3 in DNA: TGTGCCAGCAGTCGAGACAGGGCCTCTAACTATGGCTACACCTTC. Its translation is CASSRDRASNYGYTF.

V and J are TRBV15 and TRBJ2-3, with D perhaps TRBD1 (6 bases). The CDR3 totals 14 residues. Trimming took 0 bases from V and 3 from J, leaving 7 bases between them. Germline V gene sequence: CDR1 LNHNV, CDR2 YYDKDF (reference sequence). The CDR3 here is CATSRDTGTDTQYF. DNA of the CDR3: TGTGCCACCAGCAGAGATACAGGGACAGATACGCAGTATTTT.

Written as DNA, the CDR3 is TGTGCCAGTAGTCCCTGGACAGGGGGCACATATGGCTACACCTTC. Encoded protein: CASSPWTGGTYGYTF. This chain links TRBV19 with TRBJ1-2; 11 bases agree with TRBD1. Germline-derived CDR1 and CDR2 are LNHDA and SQIVND (reference sequence). The CDR3 has 15 amino acids. The J segment lost 5 bases and the V segment lost 5 bases, leaving 7 bases of the junction unmatched.

This chain joins TRBV18 and TRBJ1-1; D not resolved. Trimming removed 6 bases at V and 0 bases at J, with 11 bases between. CDR3 length: 14 amino acids. The germline CDR1 and CDR2 sequences are KGHSH and LQKENI. The chain's CDR3 is CASSPDIMNTEAFF. In nucleotides, the CDR3 is TGTGCCAGCTCTCCTGATATTATGAACACTGAAGCTTTCTTT.

This clone was counted a few times. The rearrangement links TRBV7-2 to TRBJ2-1; 10 nucleotides match TRBD2. V shed 3 bases and J 8 bases; nucleotides not matched to a gene: 10. There are 16 residues in the CDR3. The germline V gene encodes CDR1 SGHTA and CDR2 FQGNSA. The CDR3 is CASSFPSGGAGHEQFF. CDR3 coding DNA: TGTGCCAGCAGCTTCCCGAGCGGGGGGGCCGGTCATGAGCAGTTCTTC.

The chain uses TRBV5-6 and TRBJ1-2; D unresolved. In germline, CDR1 is SGHDT, CDR2 YYEEEE. V was cut by 1 base and J by 9 bases, with 10 bases left in between. CDR3 length equals 12 residues. In DNA, the CDR3 is TGTGCCAGCAGCTTGTTGAGTGGGAGCTACACCTTC. This gives the protein CASSLLSGSYTF.

The chain uses TRBV9 and TRBJ2-3; 8 bases are a match to TRBD2. Germline assignment: CDR1 SGDLS and CDR2 YYNGEE. This CDR3 comprises 13 residues. Trimming took 0 bases from V and 6 from J; bases not matched to a gene: 0. CDR3 region: CASSVVAGDTQYF. The CDR3, as DNA: TGTGCCAGCAGCGTAGTAGCGGGGGATACGCAGTATTTT. Looking up the rest from reference TRBV9 and TRBJ2-3 gives the full variable domain: DSGVTQTPKHLITATGQRVTLRCSPRSGDLSVYWYQQSLDQGLQFLIQYYNGEERAKGNILERFSAQQFPDLHSELNLSSLELGDSALYFCASSVVAGDTQYFGPGTRLTVL.

This chain links TRBV19 with TRBJ2-2, with TRBD1 identical over 7 bases. The V and J ends lost 7 bases and 5 bases, in that order; junction bases with no gene match: 10. The CDR3 has 15 amino acids. Germline V gives CDR1 LNHDA, CDR2 SQIVND (reference sequence). The DNA of the CDR3 is TGTGCCAGTAAGCCCGGGACAGCTCGGACCGGGGAGCTGTTTTTT. Amino acid sequence: CASKPGTARTGELFF.

The rearrangement uses TRBV19 and TRBJ1-2, with D unresolved. CDR3 length equals 12 residues. Trimming stripped 3 bases from V and 5 bases from J, with 7 bases between. Germline V gene sequence: CDR1 LNHDA, CDR2 SQIVND (reference sequence). The CDR3: CASSIRQYGYTF. CDR3 DNA: TGTGCCAGTAGTATTCGGCAGTATGGCTACACCTTC.

The rearrangement uses TRBV4-2 and TRBJ2-7, with TRBD1 matching over 8 bases. Germline V gives CDR1 LGHNA, CDR2 YNFKEQ. The CDR3 spans 16 residues. After removal of 0 bases from V and 0 bases from J, the junction contained 4 bases not matched to a gene. This CDR3 reads CASSQERTGISYEQYF. The CDR3 DNA is TGTGCCAGCAGCCAAGAAAGGACAGGGATCTCCTACGAGCAGTACTTC.

The V gene is TRBV7-2, the J gene TRBJ1-6; D remains ambiguous. V lost 5 bases and J lost 7, with 9 bases in between. Germline V gene data show CDR1 as SGHTA and CDR2 as FQGNSA. CDR3 length: 13 amino acids. DNA for the CDR3: TGTGCCAGCAGCGAGCACAGAAATTCACCCCTCCACTTT. This translates into CASSEHRNSPLHF.

About this clone itself: Its ends do not fully match the called genes, so a read error is possible. This sequence joins TRBV2 and TRBJ1-1; the D gene is possibly TRBD1 (5 bases). This CDR3 contains 13 residues. The germline V gene has CDR1 SNHLY and CDR2 FYNNEI. DNA of the CDR3: TGTGCCAGCAGTCGTAACAGGAACGCTGAAGCTTTCTTT. Translating gives CASSRNRNAEAFF.

This rearrangement joins TRBV18 to TRBJ1-1; maybe TRBD1 (5 bases). V was trimmed by 1 base and J by 0 bases, leaving 9 bases between them. CDR3 size: 15 residues. Germline V gene lookup returns CDR1 KGHSH and CDR2 LQKENI. CDR3 region: CASSPLPGLNTEAFF. As DNA, the CDR3 is TGTGCCAGCTCACCACTGCCGGGACTGAACACTGAAGCTTTCTTT.

The rearrangement joins TRBV18 to TRBJ1-4, with 9 bases matching TRBD1. CDR1 is KGHSH, CDR2 LQKENI, per germline. Germline trimming cut 3 bases from V and 6 bases from J; bases unmatched to any gene: 2. This CDR3 contains 14 residues. The CDR3 reads CASSPRTGDEKLFF. CDR3 sequence (DNA): TGTGCCAGCTCACCCAGGACAGGGGATGAAAAACTGTTTTTT.

The rearrangement links TRBV9 to TRBJ1-3; TRBD1 might be the D (6 bases). Per the germline V gene, CDR1 is SGDLS and CDR2 is YYNGEE. CDR3 size: 16 residues. V shed 0 bases and J shed 3 bases, with 13 bases lying between them. Written as DNA, the CDR3 is TGTGCCAGCAGCGTAGGGCCAGGCAGGGGTGGAAACACCATATATTTT. Translated, it gives CASSVGPGRGGNTIYF.

V is TRBV5-6 and J is TRBJ2-1; the D gene could be TRBD1 or TRBD2 (5 bases each). V was pared by 4 bases and J by 0 bases, with 14 bases between. There are 16 residues in the CDR3. The V gene's germline CDR1 is SGHDT and CDR2 YYEEEE. CDR3 DNA sequence: TGTGCCAGCAGCCTCCTCGTTGGGACCTCCTACAATGAGCAGTTCTTC. Protein sequence: CASSLLVGTSYNEQFF.

The rearrangement links TRBV19 to TRBJ1-6; TRBD1 is a possible D gene (6 bases). Deletions cut 8 bases from V and 6 bases from J, with 14 bases between. The CDR3 totals 14 residues. Germline V gene lookup returns CDR1 LNHDA and CDR2 SQIVND (reference sequence). In DNA, the CDR3 is TGTGCCAGTTCGGTGACAGGCGGTAATTCACCCCTCCACTTT. Translated, it gives CASSVTGGNSPLHF. The complete variable domain, with remaining parts taken from reference TRBV19 and TRBJ1-6, reads DGGITQSPKYLFRKEGQNVTLSCEQNLNHDAMYWYRQDPGQGLRLIYYSQIVNDFQKGDIAEGYSVSREKKESFPLTVTSAQKNPTAFYLCASSVTGGNSPLHFGNGTRLTVT.

This rearrangement joins TRBV6-1 to TRBJ1-5; no definite D call. Trimming shortened V by 5 bases and J by 5 bases, and 10 bases separated the two germline ends. Germline lookup yields CDR1 MNHNS and CDR2 SASEGT. The CDR3 sequence is 13 residues long. CDR3 region: CASSHLGDQPQHF. The CDR3 DNA reads as TGTGCCAGCAGTCACCTGGGTGATCAGCCCCAGCATTTT.

This chain connects TRBV28 to TRBJ1-4; D is unclear. The CDR3 consists of 13 residues. CDR1 and CDR2 from the germline V gene are MDHEN and SYDVKM. Between the trimmed V and J ends, which lost 8 bases and 7 bases, there was a span of 14 bases. CDR3 sequence reads: CASAKDTSEKLFF. The CDR3 DNA reads as TGTGCCAGCGCGAAAGACACCAGTGAAAAACTGTTTTTT.

V gene TRBV14 combines with J gene TRBJ2-5; 7 bases align to TRBD2. This CDR3 contains 16 residues. The germline V gene has CDR1 SGHDN and CDR2 FVKESK. Germline trimming cut 3 bases from V and 3 bases from J; bases unmatched to any gene: 10. CDR3 residues: CASSQLEGTNKETQYF. DNA of the CDR3: TGTGCCAGCAGCCAGTTGGAAGGGACTAATAAAGAGACCCAGTACTTC.

This rearrangement joins TRBV13 to TRBJ2-7; D is perhaps TRBD1 (6 bases). Germline lookup yields CDR1 PRHDT and CDR2 FYEKMQ (reference sequence). The CDR3 runs to 16 residues. The germline V and J ends were trimmed by 2 bases and 4 bases, with 18 bases remaining between them. Written as DNA, the CDR3 is TGTGCCAGCAGCTTATCCACCGGGACAAGGGTATACGAGCAGTACTTC. It encodes CASSLSTGTRVYEQYF. Full variable domain (outside the CDR3, taken from reference TRBV13 and TRBJ2-7): AAGVIQSPRHLIKEKRETATLKCYPIPRHDTVYWYQQGPGQDPQFLISFYEKMQSDKGSIPDRFSAQQFSDYHSELNMSSLELGDSALYFCASSLSTGTRVYEQYFGPGTRLTVT.

The CDR3 region is CSAGGQGLQTQYF. CDR3 in DNA: TGCAGCGCTGGGGGGCAGGGCCTTCAGACCCAGTACTTC. The chain recombines TRBV29-1 with TRBJ2-5; the D gene could be TRBD1 or TRBD2 (6 bases each). The CDR3 spans 13 residues. Germline V gene sequence: CDR1 SQVTM, CDR2 ANQGSEA. Trimming shortened V by 7 bases and J by 6 bases, and 18 bases separated the two germline ends.

The rearrangement uses TRBV7-8 and TRBJ2-3; D unclear. Germline V gene data show CDR1 as SGHVS and CDR2 as FQNEAQ. V was clipped by 5 bases and J by 2 bases, with 17 bases between them. CDR3 size: 16 residues. CDR3 sequence: CASSRSRVPYTDTQYF. Written as DNA, the CDR3 is TGTGCCAGCAGCCGATCACGGGTCCCTTACACAGATACGCAGTATTTT.

The V call is TRBV27, the J call TRBJ1-1, with D maybe TRBD1 (6 bases). This CDR3 contains 14 residues. With 3 bases removed from V and 1 base from J, the gap between germline ends came to 9 bases. CDR1 and CDR2 from the germline V gene are MNHEY and SMNVEV (reference sequence). CDR3 DNA sequence: TGTGCCAGCAGTTTCCCGGGACAGAACACTGAAGCTTTCTTT. It encodes CASSFPGQNTEAFF.

The gene calls are TRBV2 and TRBJ2-1; 9 positions agree with TRBD2. The CDR3 totals 18 residues. V dropped 1 base and J dropped 0; count of bases not matched to a gene: 7. The germline V gene has CDR1 SNHLY and CDR2 FYNNEI. The CDR3 DNA follows: TGTGCCAGCAGTGAAGGGGCGCGGGGGGGCCTCTCCTACAATGAGCAGTTCTTC. Protein product: CASSEGARGGLSYNEQFF.

This sequence joins TRBV15 and TRBJ2-5; 7 nucleotides match TRBD2. CDR3 length equals 15 residues. Germline-derived CDR1 and CDR2 are LNHNV and YYDKDF (reference sequence). The V gene end was trimmed by 1 base and the J gene end by 4 bases; junction bases not matched to a gene: 6. In nucleotides, the CDR3 is TGTGCCACCAGCAGAGGGGGTCGGGGGGTAGAGACCCAGTACTTC. It yields the protein CATSRGGRGVETQYF.

This clone showed up just once. The rearrangement links TRBV18 to TRBJ1-5; perhaps TRBD1 as D (5 bases). Germline CDR1 and CDR2: KGHSH and LQKENI. The CDR3 is made up of 14 amino acids. Trimming took off 6 bases at V and 8 bases at J, with 17 bases between the two ends. CDR3 amino acids: CASSSNSGREPQHF. CDR3 in DNA: TGTGCCAGCTCTTCAAACAGTGGCAGGGAGCCCCAGCATTTT.